This TCR beta chain comes out of a study of T cell repertoires in cytomegalovirus infection. Looking at the study overall: TCR beta signatures that were public indicated CMV infection and matching HLA type. The study's findings and limits: Summed frequency of shared TCR beta families picked out CMV carriers who also had the relevant HLA. What dominated the ex vivo response were HLA-C-restricted CMV-specific TCR beta clonotypes.

A note on this clonotype: Its specificity is unknown. Germline and junction disagree at one end, which may indicate a read error.

MiXCR was run by TCRdb on the reads, yielding one entry per CDR3 protein. The sample has 80,000 to 130,000 distinct CDR3 sequences, more than 20% seen once. Germline CDR1 and CDR2: MNHEY and SMNVEV (reference sequence). The CDR3 totals 14 residues. The sequencing input was CD8+ T cells from PBMCs. The rearrangement joins TRBV27 to TRBJ2-6, with TRBD1 as a possible D gene (5 bases). The TCR comes from a human donor in good health (CMV status not recorded). Some clones in this sample may be carry-over from other donors' samples. The CDR3 nucleotides read TGTGCCAGCAGTTTAAGCTCTGGGGCCAACGACCTGACTTTC. It translates to CASSLSSGANDLTF.